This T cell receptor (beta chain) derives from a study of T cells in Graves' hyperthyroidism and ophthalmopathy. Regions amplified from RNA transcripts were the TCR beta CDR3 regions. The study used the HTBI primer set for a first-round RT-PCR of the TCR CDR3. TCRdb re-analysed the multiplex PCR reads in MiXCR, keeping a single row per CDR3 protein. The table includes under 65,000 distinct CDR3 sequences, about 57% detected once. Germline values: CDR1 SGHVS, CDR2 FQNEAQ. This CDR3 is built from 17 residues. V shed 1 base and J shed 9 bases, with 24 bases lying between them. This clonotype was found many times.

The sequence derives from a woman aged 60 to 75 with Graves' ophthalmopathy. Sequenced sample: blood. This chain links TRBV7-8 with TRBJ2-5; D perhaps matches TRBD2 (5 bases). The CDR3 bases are TGTGCCAGCAGCTTAGTTGTAGCCGGTACCTCCGCCGGGGCCCAGTACTTC. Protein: CASSLVVAGTSAGAQYF.